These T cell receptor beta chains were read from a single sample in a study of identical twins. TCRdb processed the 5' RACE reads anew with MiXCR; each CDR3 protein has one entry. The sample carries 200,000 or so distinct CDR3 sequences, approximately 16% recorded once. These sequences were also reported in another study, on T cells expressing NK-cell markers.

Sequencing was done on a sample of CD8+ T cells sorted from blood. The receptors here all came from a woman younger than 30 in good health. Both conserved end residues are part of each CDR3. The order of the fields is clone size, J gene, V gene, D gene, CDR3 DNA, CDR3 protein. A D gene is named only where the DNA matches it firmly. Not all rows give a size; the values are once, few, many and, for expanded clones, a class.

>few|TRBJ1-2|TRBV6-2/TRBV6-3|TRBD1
TGTGCCAGCAGAGTTCCGAGGCCGGGACAGATTTATGGCTACACCTTC
CASRVPRPGQIYGYTF
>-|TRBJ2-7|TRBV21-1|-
TGTGCCACCGTACGTCGGGACTATTCGTCCGAGCAGTACTTC
CATVRRDYSSEQYF
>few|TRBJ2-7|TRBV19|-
TGTGCCAGTAGTATAGCCGAGTTTTACGAGCAGTACTTC
CASSIAEFYEQYF
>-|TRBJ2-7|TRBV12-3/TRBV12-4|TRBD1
TGTGCCAGCAGTTTCGGTGACAGGGGGTACGAGCAGTACTTC
CASSFGDRGYEQYF
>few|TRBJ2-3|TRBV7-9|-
TGTGCCAGCAGCTACGGGGCCTCAGATACGCAGTATTTT
CASSYGASDTQYF
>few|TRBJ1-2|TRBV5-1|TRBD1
TGCGCCAGCAGCTTGTTCGGAAACAGGGGCGGCTACCACTATGGCTACACCTTC
CASSLFGNRGGYHYGYTF
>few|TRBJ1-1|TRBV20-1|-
TGCAGTGCTAGAGACCTATGGGGAGGGACTGAAGCTTTCTTT
CSARDLWGGTEAFF
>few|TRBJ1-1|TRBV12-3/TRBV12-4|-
TGTGCCACCCAAATTACAGAACTGAACACTGAAGCTTTCTTT
CATQITELNTEAFF
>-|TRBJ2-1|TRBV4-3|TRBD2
TGCGCCAGCAGCCAACAGTCGGGACTAGCGGTTTCCTCCTACAATGAGCAGTTCTTC
CASSQQSGLAVSSYNEQFF
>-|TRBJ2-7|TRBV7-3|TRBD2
TGTGCCAGCAGCTTATCGAGCGGGGGAACATACGAGCAGTACTTC
CASSLSSGGTYEQYF
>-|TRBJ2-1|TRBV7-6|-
TGTGCCAGCAGCTTCCGGGCGGAGGGGGATGAGCAGTTCTTC
CASSFRAEGDEQFF
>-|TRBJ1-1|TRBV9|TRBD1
TGTGCCAGCAGCCCCAGGGGGGTGAACACTGAAGCTTTCTTT
CASSPRGVNTEAFF
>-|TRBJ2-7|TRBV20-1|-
TGCAGTGCTAGGACCTCGAGAGAGCAGTACTTC
CSARTSREQYF
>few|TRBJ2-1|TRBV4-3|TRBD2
TGCGCCAGCAGCTCTCAGACTAGCGGGCTCAATGAGCAGTTCTTC
CASSSQTSGLNEQFF
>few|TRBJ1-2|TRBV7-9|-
TGTGCCAGCAGCAGCCCGGGACACTATGGCTACACCTTC
CASSSPGHYGYTF
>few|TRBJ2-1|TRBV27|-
TGTGCCAGCAGGCCAGGGGTCGGCTCCTACAATGAGCAGTTCTTC
CASRPGVGSYNEQFF
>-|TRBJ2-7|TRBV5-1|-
TGCGCCAGCAGCTTCCCGCCCAGCGGTTCCTACGAGCAGTACTTC
CASSFPPSGSYEQYF
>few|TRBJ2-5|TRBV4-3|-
TGCGCCAGCAGCCAAGAATTCGGGAGCAGGGAGACCCAGTACTTC
CASSQEFGSRETQYF
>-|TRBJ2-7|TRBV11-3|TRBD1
TGTGCCAGCAGCGGGGGGACAGGGCCCTACGAGCAGTACTTC
CASSGGTGPYEQYF
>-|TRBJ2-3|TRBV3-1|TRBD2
TGTGCCAGCAGCCAAGTCGGGGGGACAGATACGCAGTATTTT
CASSQVGGTDTQYF
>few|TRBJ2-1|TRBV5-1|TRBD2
TGCGCCAGCAGCTTGTCTCCCAGCGGGATTGACAATGAGCAGTTCTTC
CASSLSPSGIDNEQFF
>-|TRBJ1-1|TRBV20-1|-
TGCAGTGCTAGTCAGGTAGGGACTGAAGCTTTCTTT
CSASQVGTEAFF
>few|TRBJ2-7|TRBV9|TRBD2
TGTGCCAGCAGCGTAGCGTCTAGCGGGGGCTACGAGCAGTACTTC
CASSVASSGGYEQYF
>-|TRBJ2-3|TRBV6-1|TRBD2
TGTGCCAGCTTTCTAGCGGGGGGAAAAGATACGCAGTATTTT
CASFLAGGKDTQYF
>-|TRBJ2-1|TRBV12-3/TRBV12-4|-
TGTGCCAGCAGTTGGGGAGGGACACAGTTCTTC
CASSWGGTQFF
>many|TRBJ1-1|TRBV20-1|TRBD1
TGCAGTGCTTCCGACAGGGACACTGAAGCTTTCTTT
CSASDRDTEAFF
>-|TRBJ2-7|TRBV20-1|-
TGCAGTGCTAGACAGGGGATGGAGCAGTACTTC
CSARQGMEQYF
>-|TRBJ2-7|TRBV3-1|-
TGTGCCAGCTTTGGGACTGACGAGCAGTACTTC
CASFGTDEQYF
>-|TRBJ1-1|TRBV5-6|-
TGTGCCAGTTTAAAGGGCAGAAACACTGAAGCTTTCTTT
CASLKGRNTEAFF
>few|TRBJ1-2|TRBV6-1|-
TGTGCCAGCAGAGAACAGGGTGCCAACTATGGCTACACCTTC
CASREQGANYGYTF
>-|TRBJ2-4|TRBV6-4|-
TGTGCCAGCACGACGGTAGCCAAAAACATTCAGTACTTC
CASTTVAKNIQYF
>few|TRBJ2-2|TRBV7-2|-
TGTGCCAGCAGCGGCGGAGCGGTTCCGGTAGCCGGGGAGCTGTTTTTT
CASSGGAVPVAGELFF
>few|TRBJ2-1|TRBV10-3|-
TGTGCCATCAGTGCGGGGCGGGACGGATACAATGAGCAGTTCTTC
CAISAGRDGYNEQFF
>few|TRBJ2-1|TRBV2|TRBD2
TGTGCCAGCAGCGGACTAGCAGACAATGAGCAGTTCTTC
CASSGLADNEQFF
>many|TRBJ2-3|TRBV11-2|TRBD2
TGTGCCAGCAGCTTAGCGGGCTGGACTAGCAAAGATACGCAGTATTTT
CASSLAGWTSKDTQYF
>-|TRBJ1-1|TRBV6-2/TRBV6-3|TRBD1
TGTGCCAGCAGTACCTCTCCGACAGGGGCCACTGAAGCTTTCTTT
CASSTSPTGATEAFF
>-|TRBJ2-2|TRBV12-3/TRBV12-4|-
TGTGCCAGCAGTTTGGTGGGGATTGGGACCGGGGAGCTGTTTTTT
CASSLVGIGTGELFF
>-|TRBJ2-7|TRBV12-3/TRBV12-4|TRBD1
TGTGCCAGCAGCCTGACAGGGGGGAATTACGAGCAGTACTTC
CASSLTGGNYEQYF
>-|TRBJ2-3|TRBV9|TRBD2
TGTGCCAGCAGCCCCGACTTTGGAGCGGGAGGGCCCTCAGATACGCAGTATTTT
CASSPDFGAGGPSDTQYF
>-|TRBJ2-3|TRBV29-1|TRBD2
TGCAGCGTTGAAGCCCGGGGCGGGAGGACAGATACGCAGTATTTT
CSVEARGGRTDTQYF
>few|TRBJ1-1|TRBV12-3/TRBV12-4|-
TGTGCCAGCAGTTTCGGCACAAGGGCTTTCTTT
CASSFGTRAFF
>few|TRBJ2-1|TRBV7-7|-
TGTGCTAGCAGCTTGGAGCTCCACAATGAGCAGTTCTTC
CASSLELHNEQFF
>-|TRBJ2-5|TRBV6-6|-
TGTGCCAGCAGTTATCAACGCGGAGAGACCCAGTACTTC
CASSYQRGETQYF
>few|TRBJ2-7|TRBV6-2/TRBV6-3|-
TGTGCCAGCAGGGCGACCAAGGGCCCCTACGAGCAGTACTTC
CASRATKGPYEQYF